This is a list of T cell receptor beta chains from one sample in a study of shared clonotypes between healthy human individuals. Assay used: immunoSEQ multiplex PCR; TCRdb lists only in-frame clones, some missing. Among fewer than 550,000 clones listed, about 79% were seen once. Sequencing was performed on PBMCs. The source of these receptors is a woman aged 40 to 50 in good health. Some clones in this sample may be carry-over from other donors' samples. Both conserved end residues are part of each CDR3. The D gene is left open where the match is weak. A row's size may be missing; if present it is once, few, many or a size class.

>NA|NA|TRBJ1-1|TRBV4-1
TGCGCCAGCAGCCAAGTAGTTCCCCGGGGGCCTGAAGCTTTCTTT
CASSQVVPRGPEAFF
>NA|NA|TRBJ1-1|TRBV30
TGTGCCTGGAGTGTAACTATGAACACTGAAGCTTTCTTT
CAWSVTMNTEAFF
>NA|NA|TRBJ2-1|TRBV7-2
TGTGCCAGCAGCTTGTGGTATGAGCAGTTCTTC
CASSLWYEQFF
>NA|TRBD1|TRBJ2-2|TRBV10-3
TGTGCCATCAGTGCGGACAGGGGCTTCGGGGAGCTGTTTTTT
CAISADRGFGELFF
>NA|TRBD2|TRBJ2-7|TRBV19
TGTGCCAGCCAGTGGCGGGAGGGGCCGGGCTACGAGCAGTACTTC
CASQWREGPGYEQYF
>NA|NA|TRBJ2-5|TRBV7-9
TGTGCCAGCAGCCAACGAGGGGCAGAGACCCAGTACTTC
CASSQRGAETQYF
>NA|NA|TRBJ2-5|TRBV12-2
TGTGCAAGTCGCCCAACGGGACTACCCGCCTCAATAGACCAAGAGACCCAGTACTTC
CASRPTGLPASIDQETQYF
>NA|TRBD1|TRBJ1-2|TRBV28
TGTGCCAGCAGTTTAGTGCAGGGGGCGGGAGGCTACACCTTC
CASSLVQGAGGYTF
>NA|TRBD2|TRBJ2-1|TRBV10-2
TGCGCCAGCAGTCACGGACTAGCGGACCTCAATGAGCAGTTCTTC
CASSHGLADLNEQFF
>NA|NA|TRBJ2-1|TRBV14
TGTGCCAGCAGTAAGGGGATTCACAATGAGCAGTTCTTC
CASSKGIHNEQFF
>once|TRBD2|TRBJ2-7|TRBV5-6
TGTGCCAGCAGCGCAAAGGGACTAGCGGGGATGATCACCTACGAGCAGTACTTC
CASSAKGLAGMITYEQYF
>NA|TRBD2|TRBJ2-7|TRBV2
TGTGCCAGCAGCTCGGGGGGGTATTCCAACGAGCAGTACTTC
CASSSGGYSNEQYF
>NA|NA|TRBJ1-5|TRBV7-2
TGTGCCAGCAGCTTAATGGGTGGGGGGATCAATCAGCCCCAGCATTTT
CASSLMGGGINQPQHF
>NA|NA|TRBJ2-5|TRBV4-2
TGTGCCAGCAGCCAAGCGTGGGGACTTGGGGAGCAGTACTTC
CASSQAWGLGEQYF
>NA|NA|TRBJ2-6|TRBV28
TGTGCCAGCAGTACCACCTACCCATCTGGGGCCAACGTCCTGACTTTC
CASSTTYPSGANVLTF
>few|NA|TRBJ2-7|TRBV5-1
TGCGCCAGCAGCTTGGGGGACACTTCCTACGAGCAGTACTTC
CASSLGDTSYEQYF
>NA|NA|TRBJ2-5|TRBV15
TGTGCCACCAGCAGTCCACAGGTTTGGGAGACCCAGTACTTC
CATSSPQVWETQYF
>NA|TRBD2|TRBJ2-7|TRBV29-1
TGCAGCGTTGGCGGATTGGGACTAGCGGGTAACTACGAGCAGTACTTC
CSVGGLGLAGNYEQYF
>few|NA|TRBJ2-1|TRBV5-6
TGTGCCAGCAGCTTGCCGGACTCCTACAATGAGCAGTTCTTC
CASSLPDSYNEQFF
>NA|NA|TRBJ1-5|TRBV27
TGTGCCAGCAGTAAGGACACACCTAGCAATCAGCCCCAGCATTTT
CASSKDTPSNQPQHF
>once|TRBD2|TRBJ2-7|TRBV10-3
TGTGCCATCACACAGGGTCGACTAGCGGGAGGCTACGAGCAGTACTTC
CAITQGRLAGGYEQYF
>once|NA|TRBJ1-5|TRBV5-5
TGTGCCAGCAGCTGGACGGGTGGGCAGCCCCAGCATTTT
CASSWTGGQPQHF
>many|NA|TRBJ2-3|TRBV6-5
TGTGCCAGCAGTCTCGGGGGAAGCACAGATACGCAGTATTTT
CASSLGGSTDTQYF
>few|TRBD2|TRBJ2-7|TRBV9
TGTGCCAGCAGCGCAGCGGGGCTAGCGGGAGGGGAGCAGTACTTC
CASSAAGLAGGEQYF
>NA|TRBD1|TRBJ2-1|TRBV7-2
TGTGCCAGCAGCGCGGGGACAGGAAGGAACAATGAGCAGTTCTTC
CASSAGTGRNNEQFF
>NA|NA|TRBJ1-2|TRBV2
TGTGCCAGCACCCTACGCAGACTGGGGGGCTATGGCTACACCTTC
CASTLRRLGGYGYTF
>NA|NA|TRBJ1-1|TRBV2
TGTGCCAGCAGTGAGGGCAGGTCTGAAGCTTTCTTT
CASSEGRSEAFF
>NA|TRBD2|TRBJ2-1|TRBV7-3
TGTGCCAGCAGCCTAGCGGGAGGGGGCTCCTACAATGAGCAGTTCTTC
CASSLAGGGSYNEQFF
>NA|NA|TRBJ2-1|TRBV28
TGTGCCAGCAGCCTACAGAATGAGCAGTTCTTC
CASSLQNEQFF
>NA|NA|TRBJ2-5|TRBV9
TGTGCCAGCAGCGTAGGGGCAGGGCTTCAAGAGACCCAGTACTTC
CASSVGAGLQETQYF
>NA|NA|TRBJ1-3|TRBV4-3
TGCGCCAGCAGCCCTAGACAGGATCTCTCTGGAAACACCATATATTTT
CASSPRQDLSGNTIYF
>NA|TRBD1|TRBJ2-7|TRBV30
TGTGCCTGGAGTGCCCCACAGGGGGCCTTCTACGAGCAGTACTTC
CAWSAPQGAFYEQYF
>once|NA|TRBJ2-1|TRBV18
TGTGCCAGCTCAGAGGACAGCTACAATGAGCAGTTCTTC
CASSEDSYNEQFF